The sequence of this TCR beta chain was determined in a study of T-cell reconstitution after alpha-beta-depleted transplantation in children. Per germline, CDR1 GTSNPN and CDR2 SVGIG (reference sequence). This CDR3 has 12 residues. J was trimmed by 4 bases and V by 4 bases; bases with no gene match: 3. Unique molecular identifiers were used in preparing the TCRbeta library. TCRdb re-derived calls from the PCR reads in MiXCR, one entry per CDR3 protein. The data contain fewer than 550,000 distinct CDR3 sequences, about 10% of them singletons. This clonotype was seen only a few times. The receptor comes from a child aged 2 to 9 with inherited bone marrow failure, due to receive a stem cell transplant. This chain joins TRBV30 and TRBJ2-7; TRBD1 matches at 8 bases. Sequencing used PBMCs, obtained before TCRalphabeta/CD19-depleted stem cell transplant. CDR3 nucleotides: TGTGCCTGGACAGGGGGCAAGTACGAGCAGTACTTC. As protein: CAWTGGKYEQYF.